The T cell receptor beta chain under discussion was sequenced for a study of T cell changes during pregnancy in multiple sclerosis. Only in-frame clones appear in the TCRdb table, and some are missing; sequencing was by immunoSEQ multiplex PCR. This table holds 51,000 or so clones, 93% found once. The CDR3 covers 13 residues. Looked up from germline, CDR1 is MGHRA and CDR2 is YSYEKL. The V end was cut by 5 bases, the J end by 4 bases, with 8 bases between. The starting material was peripheral blood, obtained in the second trimester of pregnancy. V and J are TRBV4-1 and TRBJ1-4, with no clear D. This receptor was obtained from a female donor with multiple sclerosis, enrolled in a pregnancy study. CDR3 region: CASSLPNNEKLFF. The CDR3 DNA reads TGCGCCAGCAGCTTACCTAATAATGAAAAACTGTTTTTT.